This entry concerns a single TCR beta chain. The data are from a study of blood T cell repertoires in COVID-19. Background on the study: Whether acute or convalescent, the COVID-19 samples came from the United States, Italy and Spain.

Per the original methods: Counts of nucleated cells, estimated from reference gene primer amplification, were obtained. TCRdb's table, derived via immunoSEQ multiplex PCR, lists solely in-frame clones and lacks some. Clonal size and the V and J genes are those of that table, whereas D and trimming came from the DNA. Here the sample spans under 95,000 clones, roughly 80% being singletons. Germline assignment: CDR1 MNHEY and CDR2 SVGAGI. V shed 7 bases and J shed 0 bases, with 13 bases lying between them. The CDR3 is 15 amino acids. This chain connects TRBV6-5 to TRBJ1-5, with D perhaps matching TRBD1 (6 bases). This sequence was found in a man aged 65 to 79 with acute or convalescent COVID-19. Sequencing input: peripheral blood. The CDR3: CASTTRDTSNQPQHF. CDR3 coding DNA: TGTGCCAGCACAACAAGGGACACTAGCAATCAGCCCCAGCATTTT.